This T cell receptor (beta chain) was identified in a study of cytomegalovirus exposure and HLA in healthy donors. Researchers ran the PCR with 60 Vbeta and 13 Jbeta primers. Only in-frame clones appear in the TCRdb table, and some are missing; sequencing was by immunoSEQ multiplex PCR. The top ten clones hold around 6.5% of a sample with 150,000 to 200,000 clones, roughly 80% of them seen once. As concerns this clone: The antigen remains undetermined.

Germline lookup yields CDR1 MGHRA and CDR2 YSYEKL. This CDR3 is built from 16 residues. Trimming removed 1 base at V and 3 bases at J, with 14 bases between. The study's findings and limits: The authors listed 164 TCR beta chains as cytomegalovirus-associated. A missense DCLRE1C variant was associated with V- and J-gene trimming of TCR beta chains in a later analysis, and an independent cohort replicated the association. A reported reduction in N-insertions relative to the approximately 640-donor mean was seen in an Asian-associated ancestry cluster in a later analysis.

The sequence derives from a male donor in good health and CMV-seropositive. The sequenced sample consisted of PBMCs. This chain joins TRBV4-1 and TRBJ2-3, with D possibly being TRBD2 (6 bases). The CDR3 loop is CASSQAAGSSTDTQYF. For the CDR3, the DNA is TGCGCCAGCAGCCAAGCGGCCGGGAGTTCGACAGATACGCAGTATTTT.